This TCR beta chain is from a study of blood T cell repertoires in COVID-19 (dated by TCRdb to 2018 to 2020). Some background on the complete study: Samples covering the acute and convalescent phases of COVID-19 were provided by collaborators in the United States, Italy and Spain. The prospective study material was composed of cDNA or gDNA derived from T cells, B-cell-depleted T cells, or PBMCs. Deeply sampled blood TCRbeta repertoires from subjects exposed to, actively infected with, or recovered from COVID-19 were included in the dataset. The repertoires were made available in a free public database intended to serve as a resource for research on the immune response to SARS-CoV-2. The samples were drawn from two sources: the first 160 participants of the ongoing ImmuneRACE study, and 1,000 to 1,500 subjects contributed by 6 global collaborators. A de-identified subject ID, COVID-19 status, age in years and sex were almost always included in the sample metadata. Where available, HLA class I and class II types were obtained from metadata supplied by the sample provider rather than from assay-based typing.

The germline V gene yields SGHRS for CDR1 and YFSETQ for CDR2. Germline trimming amounts to 3 bases on V and 1 base on J, with 8 as the count of junction bases outside the gene matches. The CDR3 spans 17 residues, from the cysteine through the phenylalanine. Only CDR3 DNA remains: 51 bases, in frame from the first base. The immunoSEQ Assay, a bias-controlled multiplex PCR, was used to amplify TCRbeta CDR3 regions from genomic DNA. The source study handled its data this way. Within the assay, amplification of reference gene primers was used to estimate how many nucleated cells each sample contained. Sequence reads were collapsed and filtered to measure the absolute abundance of every unique TCRbeta CDR3 rearrangement. Productive Simpson clonality was computed per sample as the square root of Simpson's diversity index over productive rearrangements. What TCRdb holds here is the immuneACCESS table cut down to in-frame rearrangements. Part of the clones is not present; checked against another copy, under half of the missing clones reflect an unresolved V gene, and the others are unexplained. The V and J calls and clone size are taken from that table; D and trimming were inferred from the DNA. This sample has around 33,000 clones in its table, and roughly three quarters of those were observed once. Around 16% of the sample goes to the ten largest clones.

This clone was recorded a few times. This receptor's antigen is unknown. Within one base of it there is no much larger clone, and no base qualities were kept. Whole blood was collected in K2EDTA tubes by collaborating institutions according to the institutions' own protocols. Collaborator samples were shipped for TCRbeta analysis as frozen whole blood, isolated PBMCs, or DNA extracted from either sample type. Broad study findings and their caveats: How much clinical and demographic metadata was included differed by source and by participant, and the metadata was provided uncurated.

The V and J genes are TRBV5-1 and TRBJ2-1; 9 nucleotides in the junction match TRBD2. Material: peripheral blood. This sequence was found in a human donor in a cohort sampled during active COVID-19. The CDR3 sequence is CASSSFSGSESYNEQFF. The DNA sequence is as follows: TGCGCCAGCAGCTCCTTTAGCGGGAGCGAGTCCTACAATGAGCAGTTCTTC. The full variable domain, completed from the reference TRBV5-1 and TRBJ2-1 proteins outside the CDR3, reads KAGVTQTPRYLIKTRGQQVTLSCSPISGHRSVSWYQQTPGQGLQFLFEYFSETQRNKGNFPGRFSGRQFSNSRSEMNVSTLELGDSALYLCASSSFSGSESYNEQFFGPGTRLTVL.